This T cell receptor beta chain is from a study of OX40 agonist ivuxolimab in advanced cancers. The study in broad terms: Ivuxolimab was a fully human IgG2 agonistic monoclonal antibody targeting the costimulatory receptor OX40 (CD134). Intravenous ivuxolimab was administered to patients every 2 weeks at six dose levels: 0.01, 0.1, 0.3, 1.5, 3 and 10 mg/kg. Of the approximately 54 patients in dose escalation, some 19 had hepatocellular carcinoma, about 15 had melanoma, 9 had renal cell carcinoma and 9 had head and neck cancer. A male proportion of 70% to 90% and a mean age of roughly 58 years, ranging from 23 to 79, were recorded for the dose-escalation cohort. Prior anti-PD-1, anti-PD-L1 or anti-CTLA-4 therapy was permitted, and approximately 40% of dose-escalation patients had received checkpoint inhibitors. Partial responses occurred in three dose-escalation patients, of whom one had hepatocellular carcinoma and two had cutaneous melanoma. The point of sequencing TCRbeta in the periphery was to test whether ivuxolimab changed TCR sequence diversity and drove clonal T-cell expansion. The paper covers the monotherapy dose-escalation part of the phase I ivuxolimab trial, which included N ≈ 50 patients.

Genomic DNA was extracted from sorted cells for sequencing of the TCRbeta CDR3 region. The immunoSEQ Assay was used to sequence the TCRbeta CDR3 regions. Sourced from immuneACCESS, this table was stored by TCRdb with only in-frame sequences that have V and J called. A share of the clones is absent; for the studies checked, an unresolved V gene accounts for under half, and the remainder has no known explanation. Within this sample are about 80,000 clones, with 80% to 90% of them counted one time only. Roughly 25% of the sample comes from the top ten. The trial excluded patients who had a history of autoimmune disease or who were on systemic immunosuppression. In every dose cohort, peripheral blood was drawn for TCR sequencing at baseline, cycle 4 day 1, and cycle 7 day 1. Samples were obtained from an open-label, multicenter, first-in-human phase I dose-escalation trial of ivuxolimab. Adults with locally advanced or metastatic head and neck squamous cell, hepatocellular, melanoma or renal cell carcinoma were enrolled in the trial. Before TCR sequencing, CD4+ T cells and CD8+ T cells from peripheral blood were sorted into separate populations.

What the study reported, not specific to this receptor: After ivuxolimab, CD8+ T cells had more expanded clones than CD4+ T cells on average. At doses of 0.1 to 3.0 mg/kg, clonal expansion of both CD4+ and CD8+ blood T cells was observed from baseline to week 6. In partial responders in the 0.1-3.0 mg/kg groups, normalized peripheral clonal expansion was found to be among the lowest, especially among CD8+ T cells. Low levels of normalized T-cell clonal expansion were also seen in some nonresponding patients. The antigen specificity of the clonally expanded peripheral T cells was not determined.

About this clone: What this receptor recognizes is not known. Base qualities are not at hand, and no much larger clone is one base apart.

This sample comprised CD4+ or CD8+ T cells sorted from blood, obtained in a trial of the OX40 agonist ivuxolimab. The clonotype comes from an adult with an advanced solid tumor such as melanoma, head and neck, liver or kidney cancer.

This receptor has the CDR3 CASSRGGPYNEQFF. The nucleotide sequence is TGTGCCAGCAGCCGAGGGGGACCCTACAATGAGCAGTTCTTC. The chain is assembled from TRBV14 and TRBJ2-1; TRBD1 is a weak D gene call, 6 bases matching. V loses 4 bases, J loses 2 bases, and the germline ends lie 9 bases apart. Including cysteine and phenylalanine, the CDR3 has 14 amino acids. The only DNA kept is the CDR3, 42 bases in frame from the first base. The germline V gene specifies SGHDN as CDR1 and FVKESK as CDR2. Extended through the reference TRBV14 and TRBJ2-1 proteins, this CDR3 yields the full variable domain: EAGVTQFPSHSVIEKGQTVTLRCDPISGHDNLYWYRRVMGKEIKFLLHFVKESKQDESGMPNNRFLAERTGGTYSTLKVQPAELEDSGVYFCASSRGGPYNEQFFGPGTRLTVL.